These T cell receptor beta chains were read from a single sample in a study of T cell responses to AZD1222 COVID-19 vaccine. TCRdb's copy holds only in-frame clones and misses some; the assay was immunoSEQ multiplex PCR. Of about 190,000 clones in the sample, approximately 91% were seen once. The sample here was peripheral blood, taken on day 0 of AZD1222 vaccination. The receptors were sampled from an adult in good health. CDR3s include the opening cysteine and the closing phenylalanine or tryptophan. Fields, in order: CDR3 DNA, CDR3 protein, V gene, D gene, clone size, J gene. A D gene is named only where the DNA matches it firmly. Clone size, where shown, is once, few, many, or a class for clones that have expanded.

TGCGCCAGCAGCCATACGGGTCTCGAGGGGGAGCAGTACTTC | CASSHTGLEGEQYF | TRBV4-1 | NA | NA | TRBJ2-7
TGTGCCACGCGGACATGGAACTATGGCTACACCTTC | CATRTWNYGYTF | TRBV27 | NA | NA | TRBJ1-2
TGTGCCAGCAGTTTGGAGCGGGAGGGGAGTACAGATACGCAGTATTTT | CASSLEREGSTDTQYF | TRBV6-5 | TRBD2 | NA | TRBJ2-3
TGTGCCAGCTCACCACCAGCAGGGGCCACCGGGGAGCTGTTTTTT | CASSPPAGATGELFF | TRBV18 | NA | NA | TRBJ2-2
TGTGCCAGCAGGTCCACAGGAGCCTATAATTCACCCCTCCACTTT | CASRSTGAYNSPLHF | TRBV27 | NA | NA | TRBJ1-6
TGTGCCAGCAGCTTAGGCGCTGTGAGCTCTGGAAACACCATATATTTT | CASSLGAVSSGNTIYF | TRBV7-2 | NA | once | TRBJ1-3
TGTGCCAGCAATAAAGGGGATACGCAGTATTTT | CASNKGDTQYF | TRBV12-3/TRBV12-4 | NA | NA | TRBJ2-3
TGCAGTGCTAGTGAGGGTGACACTGAAGCTTTCTTT | CSASEGDTEAFF | TRBV20-1 | NA | NA | TRBJ1-1
TGTGCCAGCAGCGGCCGGGACAGGGGCACTGGAAACACCATATATTTT | CASSGRDRGTGNTIYF | TRBV13 | TRBD1 | few | TRBJ1-3
TGTGCCAGCAGCTACCAAACAGGGTCCGGCAATCAGCCCCAGCATTTT | CASSYQTGSGNQPQHF | TRBV7-9 | NA | NA | TRBJ1-5
TGTGCCAGCAGCTTGGCCGGGAGGTCCAGAAATGAGCAGTTCTTC | CASSLAGRSRNEQFF | TRBV5-4 | TRBD2 | NA | TRBJ2-1
TGTGCCAGCAGCCCTAGCGGGGGAAAAGAGACCCAGTACTTC | CASSPSGGKETQYF | TRBV7-3 | TRBD2 | once | TRBJ2-5
TGTGCCATCGGTCTAGCGGCGAACACCGGGGAGCTGTTTTTT | CAIGLAANTGELFF | TRBV10-3 | TRBD2 | NA | TRBJ2-2
TGTGCCACCAGGGGGACAGGGGGCAGGGATGAGCAGTTCTTC | CATRGTGGRDEQFF | TRBV24-1 | TRBD1 | few | TRBJ2-1
TGTGCCAGCAGCCGACTAGCGGGAACAAAGGGCGGGGAGCTGTTTTTT | CASSRLAGTKGGELFF | TRBV3-1/TRBV3-2 | TRBD2 | NA | TRBJ2-2
TGTGCCAGCAGCTTATTGGACAGGGACTACGAGCAGTACTTC | CASSLLDRDYEQYF | TRBV5-5 | TRBD1 | NA | TRBJ2-7
TGTGCCAGTAGTATTAAAGGCGGGGGGACCTACGAGCAGTACTTC | CASSIKGGGTYEQYF | TRBV19 | TRBD2 | NA | TRBJ2-7
TGTGCCAGCAGTTTAGGCAGGTCCTACGAGCAGTACTTC | CASSLGRSYEQYF | TRBV28 | NA | NA | TRBJ2-7
TGTGCCAGCAGTAGCCTAGCGGGAAACACCGGGGAGCTGTTTTTT | CASSSLAGNTGELFF | TRBV7-2 | TRBD2 | NA | TRBJ2-2
TGTGCCAGTAGTAGAGGGGAGTCCGGGCAGTACTTC | CASSRGESGQYF | TRBV19 | NA | few | TRBJ2-7
TGTGCCACCAGCAGAGAAGGGGGATTTGACACTGAAGCTTTCTTT | CATSREGGFDTEAFF | TRBV15 | NA | NA | TRBJ1-1
TGTGCCAGCAGCGGACGGGGGCCGAGCACAGATACGCAGTATTTT | CASSGRGPSTDTQYF | TRBV7-9 | NA | NA | TRBJ2-3
TGTGCCAGCAGCCCCATGAACACTGAAGCTTTCTTT | CASSPMNTEAFF | TRBV12-3/TRBV12-4 | NA | NA | TRBJ1-1
TGTGCCAGCGGTAAGACAGGACAAGAGACCCAGTACTTC | CASGKTGQETQYF | TRBV6-6 | NA | NA | TRBJ2-5
TGTGCCAGCAGCAGGGGGGGCACAGATACGCAGTATTTT | CASSRGGTDTQYF | TRBV7-2 | NA | NA | TRBJ2-3
TGTGCCAGCAGTTTTGGGAGGGGAGATACGCAGTATTTT | CASSFGRGDTQYF | TRBV27 | TRBD2 | NA | TRBJ2-3
TGTGCCACCAGCACTGAGCAGACAGGGGGGATATACGAGCAGTACTTC | CATSTEQTGGIYEQYF | TRBV15 | TRBD1 | NA | TRBJ2-7
TGTGCCAGCAGCTTAGTCGCAGGGAGGTCCGGCACAGATACGCAGTATTTT | CASSLVAGRSGTDTQYF | TRBV7-9 | NA | NA | TRBJ2-3
TGTGCCAGCAGTTTAGGGAGGGAAAGCGGCTACACCTTC | CASSLGRESGYTF | TRBV12-3/TRBV12-4 | NA | NA | TRBJ1-2
TGTGCCAGCAGAGATGTCAGCCGGCAGTACTTC | CASRDVSRQYF | TRBV2 | NA | NA | TRBJ2-7
TGTGCCAGCAGCTTCGGACGGAACTCTGGAAACACCATATATTTT | CASSFGRNSGNTIYF | TRBV7-9 | NA | NA | TRBJ1-3
TGTGCCAGCACCGCCCAAACCTACGAGCAGTACTTC | CASTAQTYEQYF | TRBV28 | NA | NA | TRBJ2-7
TGTGCCAGCAGCGCTGGACAGGGGCCCCTAGGGGAGCAGTACTTC | CASSAGQGPLGEQYF | TRBV28 | TRBD1 | NA | TRBJ2-7
TGCAGTGCTAGTCTCGTGACCCCCTACGAGCAGTACTTC | CSASLVTPYEQYF | TRBV20-1 | NA | NA | TRBJ2-7
TGTGCCAGTAGTATTTTGGGCCCACCGGACGACTATGGCTACACCTTC | CASSILGPPDDYGYTF | TRBV19 | NA | NA | TRBJ1-2
TGTGCCAGCAGCAACCAAGCGTACCAAGAGACCCAGTACTTC | CASSNQAYQETQYF | TRBV7-9 | NA | NA | TRBJ2-5
TGTGCCAGCAGAGGGGGATCTAGCAATCAGCCCCAGCATTTT | CASRGGSSNQPQHF | TRBV2 | NA | NA | TRBJ1-5
TGTGCCAGCAGCTTAGAAGAGTCGGGGGACAATGAGCAGTTCTTC | CASSLEESGDNEQFF | TRBV11-3 | NA | NA | TRBJ2-1
TGCAGCGTTACCGGGACAGGGGCCCACGAGCAGTACTTC | CSVTGTGAHEQYF | TRBV29-1 | TRBD1 | NA | TRBJ2-7
TGTGCCAGCAGCGTAGTAGAGGGGGCTGAAGCTTTCTTT | CASSVVEGAEAFF | TRBV9 | NA | NA | TRBJ1-1